Sequencing of this T cell receptor (beta chain) was carried out in a study of radiation and T cells in renal cell carcinoma. Study results and limitations: From baseline, blood top tumor clonotypes peaked at 2 weeks post-radiation.

The CDR3 consists of 17 residues. CDR1 SGHTA and CDR2 FQGNSA come from the germline V gene. Trimming took 1 base from V and 1 from J; bases not matched to a gene: 8. Stated time point: blood 4 weeks post-SBRT, at nephrectomy. Stated treatment: 15 Gy SBRT to primary tumor, nephrectomy 4 weeks later. This clone was observed a few times. Its antigen is unidentified. The data were produced by immunoSEQ multiplex PCR, yet TCRdb's version contains in-frame clones alone and is incomplete. The repertoire holds approximately 170,000 clones, about 88% seen once, with 10% to 12% in the top ten. This clonotype was obtained from a woman aged 45-65 years with renal cell carcinoma. The sample in question was blood, obtained from a patient whose treatment included radiotherapy and nephrectomy. The chain joins TRBV7-2 to TRBJ2-5; 8 bases fit TRBD2. The CDR3 bases are TGTGCCAGCAGCTTAGGGGCTAGCGGGCGATTCCAAGAGACCCAGTACTTC. Translation gives CASSLGASGRFQETQYF.